This T cell receptor (beta chain) was captured by sequencing in a study of response to subunit inactivated influenza vaccine listed by TCRdb under 2018. Some background on the complete study: Deep quantitative T cell receptor repertoire profiling was used in the study to track responses to a trivalent subunit inactivated influenza vaccine.

Receptor amplification or capture employed RT-PCR. These reads were obtained on an Illumina HiSeq 2500. TCRdb reran the public reads through fastp at Q25 and MiXCR, keeping productive beta chains. When rows share a CDR3 protein, they turn into one entry using the most common DNA and genes. The sample records around 160,000 distinct CDR3 sequences, approximately 11% of which are singletons. The ten largest clones take up under 15% of the sample. CDR1 and CDR2, looked up from the germline V gene (reference sequence), are SSHAT and FNYEAQ. Measured from the cysteine to the phenylalanine, the CDR3 is 14 residues long. Of all the DNA, just the CDR3 is kept, 42 bases in frame from base 1. V and J are truncated by 1 base and 5 bases respectively, leaving an intervening sequence of 11 bases. Remarks on this clonotype: The target of this receptor is not known. No base quality values were provided; no much bigger clone lies one nucleotide off.

Paper-wide results and their limitations: It was suggested by the authors that each seasonal influenza vaccination may recruit only a limited number of new T cells.

What the time point label conveys for this sample: around 45 days after influenza vaccine administration. The rearranged chain carries TRBV7-7 and TRBJ2-5; the D gene is perhaps TRBD2, on 6 matching bases. The TCR was taken from a man between 50 and 59 years old who received an inactivated influenza vaccine. Donor details come from another sample of the same person, matched by shared clones. Sequencing was performed on non-naive T cells sorted from PBMCs, taken about 40 days after vaccination. What this sample's cell subset or site label stands for: memory T cell fraction. The CDR3 corresponds to CASSLGAGRETQYF. The base sequence is TGTGCCAGCAGCTTAGGGGCGGGAAGGGAGACCCAGTACTTC. Reference TRBV7-7 and TRBJ2-5 genes cover what lies past the CDR3, so the full variable domain is GAGVSQSPRYKVTKRGQDVTLRCDPISSHATLYWYQQALGQGPEFLTYFNYEAQPDKSGLPSDRFSAERPEGSISTLTIQRTEQRDSAMYRCASSLGAGRETQYFGPGTRLLVL.